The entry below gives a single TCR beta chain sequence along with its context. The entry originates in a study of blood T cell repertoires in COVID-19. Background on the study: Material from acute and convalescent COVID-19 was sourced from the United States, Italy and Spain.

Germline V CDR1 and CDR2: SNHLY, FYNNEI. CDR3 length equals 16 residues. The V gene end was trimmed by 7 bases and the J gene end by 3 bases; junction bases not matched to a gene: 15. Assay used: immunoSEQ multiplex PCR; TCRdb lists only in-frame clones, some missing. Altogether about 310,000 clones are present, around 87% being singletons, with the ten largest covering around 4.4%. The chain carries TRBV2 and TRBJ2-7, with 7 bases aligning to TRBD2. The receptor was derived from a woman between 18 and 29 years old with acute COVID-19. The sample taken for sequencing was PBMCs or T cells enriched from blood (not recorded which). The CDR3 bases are TGTGCCAGCACTCGCCGGGAGGATTTTGGAAACTACGAGCAGTACTTC. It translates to CASTRREDFGNYEQYF.